These T cell receptor beta chains were read from a single sample in a study of post-analysis software for immune sequencing data. TCRdb recomputed calls from the PCR reads with MiXCR, one row per CDR3 protein. Here the sample spans roughly 580,000 distinct CDR3 sequences, 44% being singletons. Source material: blood. All receptors come from a girl between 10 and 17 years old with multiple sclerosis. The CDR3 runs from the conserved cysteine through the conserved F or W. Each record gives: V gene, D gene, J gene, clone size, CDR3 DNA, CDR3 protein. The D gene is left open where the match is weak. For some rows the clone size is stated as once, few or many, or as a class when expanded; others skip it.

v_call: TRBV12-3/TRBV12-4; d_call: TRBD1; j_call: TRBJ1-5; clone_size: few; cdr3_nt: TGTGCCAGCAGTTCCTTCACGGGGACAGGGGGCCTGAGCAATCAGCCCCAGCATTTT; cdr3_aa: CASSSFTGTGGLSNQPQHF
v_call: TRBV11-2; d_call: TRBD1; j_call: TRBJ2-7; clone_size: .; cdr3_nt: TGTGCCAGCAGCTCCCTCGGACAGGGTATCCGGTCCTACGAGCAGTACTTC; cdr3_aa: CASSSLGQGIRSYEQYF
v_call: TRBV20-1; d_call: TRBD1; j_call: TRBJ2-7; clone_size: .; cdr3_nt: TGCAGTGCTAGACTGAACAGGGGGACCTACGAGCAGTACTTC; cdr3_aa: CSARLNRGTYEQYF
v_call: TRBV15; d_call: .; j_call: TRBJ2-3; clone_size: once; cdr3_nt: TGTGCCACCAGCAGCTACCGGGACACAGATACGCAGTATTTT; cdr3_aa: CATSSYRDTDTQYF
v_call: TRBV20-1; d_call: TRBD1; j_call: TRBJ2-7; clone_size: few; cdr3_nt: TGCAGTGCTAGAGACCCGGACAGGCCCTACGAGCAGTACTTC; cdr3_aa: CSARDPDRPYEQYF
v_call: TRBV5-6; d_call: .; j_call: TRBJ2-1; clone_size: few; cdr3_nt: TGTGCCAGCAGATCCTATCAGGAGTCCTCCTACAATGAGCAGTTCTTC; cdr3_aa: CASRSYQESSYNEQFF
v_call: TRBV12-3/TRBV12-4; d_call: TRBD2; j_call: TRBJ2-1; clone_size: .; cdr3_nt: TGCGCCAGCAGCCCCGGACTAGCGGGGGGAGACCCCTACAATGAGCAGTTCTTC; cdr3_aa: CASSPGLAGGDPYNEQFF
v_call: TRBV27; d_call: .; j_call: TRBJ2-7; clone_size: once; cdr3_nt: TGTGCCAGCAGTTCGGGTCCCGTTAATGAGCAGTACTTC; cdr3_aa: CASSSGPVNEQYF
v_call: TRBV9; d_call: .; j_call: TRBJ1-2; clone_size: once; cdr3_nt: TGTGCCAGCAGCGTAGTGCCAGGGCGGAACTATGGCTACACCTTC; cdr3_aa: CASSVVPGRNYGYTF
v_call: TRBV7-2; d_call: .; j_call: TRBJ2-3; clone_size: once; cdr3_nt: TGTGCCAGCAGCCGAGGATGGGCTACAGATACGCAGTATTTT; cdr3_aa: CASSRGWATDTQYF
v_call: TRBV7-9; d_call: .; j_call: TRBJ2-1; clone_size: few; cdr3_nt: TGTGCCAGCAGCTTAGCCCAGGGAGCTTATCAGGGAAAAGGCGATGAGCAGTTCTTC; cdr3_aa: CASSLAQGAYQGKGDEQFF
v_call: TRBV12-3/TRBV12-4; d_call: .; j_call: TRBJ2-7; clone_size: .; cdr3_nt: TGTGCCAGCAGTTATGGTAATCCCTACGAGCAGTACTTC; cdr3_aa: CASSYGNPYEQYF
v_call: TRBV11-2; d_call: .; j_call: TRBJ2-6; clone_size: many; cdr3_nt: TGTGCCAGCAGCTTAGATGGGGCCAACGTCCTGACTTTC; cdr3_aa: CASSLDGANVLTF
v_call: TRBV18; d_call: .; j_call: TRBJ2-1; clone_size: once; cdr3_nt: TGTGCCAGCTCACCACTCGAGGCACCCTGGGGCAATGAGCAGTTCTTC; cdr3_aa: CASSPLEAPWGNEQFF
v_call: TRBV5-1; d_call: .; j_call: TRBJ1-1; clone_size: .; cdr3_nt: TGCGCCAGCCGCCCGGTTGACTCCGGTGAAGCTTTCTTT; cdr3_aa: CASRPVDSGEAFF
v_call: TRBV18; d_call: .; j_call: TRBJ1-5; clone_size: .; cdr3_nt: TGTGCCAGCTCACCATACTCCAGGCTGGGCAATCAGCCCCAGCATTTT; cdr3_aa: CASSPYSRLGNQPQHF
v_call: TRBV10-3; d_call: .; j_call: TRBJ1-1; clone_size: few; cdr3_nt: TGTGCCATCAGTGAGTCGAGAGGCGGACAGATCATGAACACTGAAGCTTTCTTT; cdr3_aa: CAISESRGGQIMNTEAFF
v_call: TRBV5-1; d_call: .; j_call: TRBJ2-3; clone_size: .; cdr3_nt: TGCGCCAGCAGCTTGGCCAGGCTTGCTCACACAGATACGCAGTATTTT; cdr3_aa: CASSLARLAHTDTQYF
v_call: TRBV20-1; d_call: TRBD2; j_call: TRBJ2-5; clone_size: once; cdr3_nt: TGCAGTGCTAGAGGATTCGAGACTAGCGGCCAAGAGACCCAGTACTTC; cdr3_aa: CSARGFETSGQETQYF
v_call: TRBV7-8; d_call: TRBD1; j_call: TRBJ2-1; clone_size: .; cdr3_nt: TGTGCCAGCAGCTTAGTCACAGGGGTGATCTACAATGAGCAGTTCTTC; cdr3_aa: CASSLVTGVIYNEQFF
v_call: TRBV20-1; d_call: TRBD1; j_call: TRBJ1-2; clone_size: .; cdr3_nt: TGCAGTGCCCATGGGGTGGACAGGGATGGCTACACCTTC; cdr3_aa: CSAHGVDRDGYTF
v_call: TRBV20-1; d_call: .; j_call: TRBJ2-7; clone_size: .; cdr3_nt: TGCAGTGCTAGGCCTACAGGGTCGGACTACGAGCAGTACTTC; cdr3_aa: CSARPTGSDYEQYF
v_call: TRBV6-6; d_call: .; j_call: TRBJ1-5; clone_size: .; cdr3_nt: TGTGCCAGCAAGGGGGAGGCGATCGGTCAGCCCCAGCATTTT; cdr3_aa: CASKGEAIGQPQHF